The present TCR beta chain was sequenced within a study of blood T cell repertoires in COVID-19. For the study at large: Acute-phase and convalescent COVID-19 samples originated in the United States, Italy and Spain. T cells, B-cell-depleted T cells, or PBMCs provided the cDNA or gDNA that served as material.

Deletions cut 3 bases from V and 0 bases from J, with 15 bases between. CDR1 and CDR2 from the germline V gene are MNHEY and SVGEGT. This CDR3 region has 18 residues. Per the original methods: Nucleated cell number was recorded as an estimate derived from reference gene primer amplification. The protocol was immunoSEQ multiplex PCR, while the TCRdb copy is restricted to in-frame clones and leaves out a portion. For V, J and clone size, that table is used; D and trimming come from the DNA. The table records approximately 400,000 clones, approximately 88% of them present only once. Sequenced input: peripheral blood. The chain carries TRBV6-2 or TRBV6-3 and TRBJ1-6, with a tentative D call TRBD1 (5 bases). This receptor was identified in a man in his forties with acute or convalescent COVID-19. The DNA of the CDR3 is TGTGCCAGCAGTTATGGGCAGGGATCGCGCTCCTATAATTCACCCCTCCACTTT. Translation: CASSYGQGSRSYNSPLHF.